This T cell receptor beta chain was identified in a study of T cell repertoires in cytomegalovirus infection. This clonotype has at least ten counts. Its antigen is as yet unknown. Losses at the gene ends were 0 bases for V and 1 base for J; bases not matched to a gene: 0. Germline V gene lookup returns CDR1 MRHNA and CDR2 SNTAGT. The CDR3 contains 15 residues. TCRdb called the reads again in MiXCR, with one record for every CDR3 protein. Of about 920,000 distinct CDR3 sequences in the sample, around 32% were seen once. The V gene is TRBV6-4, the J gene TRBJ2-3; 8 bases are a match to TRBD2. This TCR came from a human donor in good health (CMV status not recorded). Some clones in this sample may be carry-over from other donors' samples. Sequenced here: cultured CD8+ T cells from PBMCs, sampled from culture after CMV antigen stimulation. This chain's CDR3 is CASSDSRGGTDTQYF. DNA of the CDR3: TGTGCCAGCAGTGACTCGCGGGGGGGCACAGATACGCAGTATTTT.